The 9 T cell receptor beta chains below come from one sample, sequenced in a study of blood T cell repertoires in COVID-19. Profiled with immunoSEQ multiplex PCR; TCRdb holds only in-frame clones, not every one. Here the sample spans about 300,000 clones, around 84% being singletons. Sequenced material: PBMCs or T cells enriched from blood (not recorded which). All receptors come from a woman aged 45 to 65 who had recovered from COVID-19.

The chain employs TRBV6-5 and TRBJ2-1, with TRBD2 as a possible D gene (7 bases). The CDR3 extends over 14 amino acids. From germline, CDR1 is MNHEY and CDR2 SVGAGI. The germline V and J ends were trimmed by 6 bases and 10 bases, with 19 bases remaining between them. In DNA form, the CDR3 reads TGTGCCAGCAGGAGGGGGGGCGGTCTGGGAGAGCAGTTCTTC. Translating gives CASRRGGGLGEQFF.

This clone was counted between two and nine times. This sequence joins TRBV7-2 and TRBJ1-5; TRBD1 is a possible D gene (5 bases). Germline CDR1 and CDR2: SGHTA and FQGNSA. This CDR3 comprises 15 residues. V dropped 11 bases and J dropped 3 bases, with 20 bases sitting between them. As DNA, the CDR3 is TGTGCCTCGACGAGAGCCTCGACAGACAATCAGCCCCAGCATTTT. Translated: CASTRASTDNQPQHF.

CDR3 coding DNA: TGCGCCAGCAGCCCTGGAGGGAGGCTATCCTCTGGAAACACCATATATTTT. Its protein product is CASSPGGRLSSGNTIYF. The rearrangement joins TRBV5-1 to TRBJ1-3; D ambiguous. Germline V gene data show CDR1 as SGHRS and CDR2 as YFSETQ. There are 17 residues in the CDR3. Between the trimmed V and J ends, which lost 4 bases and 0 bases, there was a span of 17 bases.

The chain uses TRBV7-9 and TRBJ2-7, with 7 bases fitting TRBD1. The V gene's germline CDR1 is SEHNR and CDR2 FQNEAQ (reference sequence). This CDR3 is 15 amino acids long. The V segment lost 3 bases and the J segment 0 bases; nucleotides outside the gene matches: 5. Written as DNA, the CDR3 is TGTGCCAGCAGCTTCCCACAGGGGAGCTCCTACGAGCAGTACTTC. Translated: CASSFPQGSSYEQYF.

This chain links TRBV28 with TRBJ1-4, with D possibly matching TRBD1 (5 bases). CDR1 and CDR2 from the germline V gene are MDHEN and SYDVKM. Trimming pared 6 bases from V and 7 bases from J, leaving 9 bases between. The CDR3 runs 12 residues. This chain's CDR3 is CASRGDIEKLFF. The CDR3 DNA reads as TGTGCCAGCAGAGGGGATATTGAAAAACTGTTTTTT.

The chain uses TRBV28 and TRBJ2-5; 7 nucleotides agree with TRBD2. Germline trimming cut 7 bases from V and 1 base from J; bases unmatched to any gene: 9. The CDR3 runs to 15 residues. The germline gives CDR1 MDHEN, CDR2 SYDVKM. CDR3 amino acids: CASTPSWGGQETQYF. The CDR3, as DNA: TGTGCCAGCACCCCCTCGTGGGGGGGCCAAGAGACCCAGTACTTC.

This rearrangement joins TRBV5-1 to TRBJ2-2, with a tentative D call TRBD1 (7 bases). Between the trimmed V and J ends, which lost 0 bases and 5 bases, there was a span of 17 bases. Germline values: CDR1 SGHRS, CDR2 YFSETQ. CDR3 length: 17 amino acids. CDR3 nucleotide sequence: TGCGCCAGCAGCTTGGCCAGAGGGGGCGGGGAAACCGGGGAGCTGTTTTTT. Translation: CASSLARGGGETGELFF.

This chain connects TRBV19 to TRBJ1-2, with D possibly matching TRBD1 (5 bases). Trimming took off 6 bases at V and 1 base at J, with 12 bases between the two ends. The CDR3 length is 14 residues. Germline-derived CDR1 and CDR2 are LNHDA and SQIVND (reference sequence). Written as DNA, the CDR3 is TGTGCCAGTAGCGGGGGTTCGGTTAACTATGGCTACACCTTC. It codes for CASSGGSVNYGYTF. The whole variable domain, remainder taken from reference TRBV19 and TRBJ1-2, is DGGITQSPKYLFRKEGQNVTLSCEQNLNHDAMYWYRQDPGQGLRLIYYSQIVNDFQKGDIAEGYSVSREKKESFPLTVTSAQKNPTAFYLCASSGGSVNYGYTFGSGTRLTVV.

The chain employs TRBV10-1 and TRBJ2-3; 10 nucleotides agree with TRBD2. CDR3 size: 16 residues. Germline CDR1 is WNHNN and CDR2 is SYGVQD (reference sequence). V was pared by 4 bases and J by 2 bases, with 6 bases of the junction left unmatched. This chain's CDR3 is CASSAGLAEDTDTQYF. The CDR3 region has the DNA TGCGCCAGCAGTGCCGGACTAGCGGAGGACACAGATACGCAGTATTTT.